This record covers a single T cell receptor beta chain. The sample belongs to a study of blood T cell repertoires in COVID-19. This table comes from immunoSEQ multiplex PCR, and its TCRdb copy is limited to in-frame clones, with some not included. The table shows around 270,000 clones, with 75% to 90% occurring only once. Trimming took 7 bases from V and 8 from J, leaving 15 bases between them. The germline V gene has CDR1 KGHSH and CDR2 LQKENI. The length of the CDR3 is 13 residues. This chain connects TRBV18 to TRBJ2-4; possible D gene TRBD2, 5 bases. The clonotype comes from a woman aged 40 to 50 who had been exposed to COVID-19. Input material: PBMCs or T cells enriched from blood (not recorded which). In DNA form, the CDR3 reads TGTGCCAGCTGCGAACATCCGAGGGACATTCAGTACTTC. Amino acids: CASCEHPRDIQYF. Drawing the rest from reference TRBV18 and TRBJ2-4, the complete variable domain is NAGVMQNPRHLVRRRGQEARLRCSPMKGHSHVYWYRQLPEEGLKFMVYLQKENIIDESGMPKERFSAEFPKEGPSILRIQQVVRGDSAAYFCASCEHPRDIQYFGAGTRLSVL.